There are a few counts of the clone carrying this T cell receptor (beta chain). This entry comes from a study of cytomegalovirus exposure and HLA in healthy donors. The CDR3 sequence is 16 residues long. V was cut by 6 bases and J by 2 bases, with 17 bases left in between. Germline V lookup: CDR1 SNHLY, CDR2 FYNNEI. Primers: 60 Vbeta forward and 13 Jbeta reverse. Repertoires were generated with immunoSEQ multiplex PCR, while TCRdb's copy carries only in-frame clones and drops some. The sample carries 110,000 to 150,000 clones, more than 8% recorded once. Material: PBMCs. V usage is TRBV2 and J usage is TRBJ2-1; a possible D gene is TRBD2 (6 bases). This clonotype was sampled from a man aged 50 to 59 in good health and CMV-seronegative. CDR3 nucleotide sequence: TGTGCCAGCAGCGAGACCTCAGGGACTCCCTACAATGAGCAGTTCTTC. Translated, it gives CASSETSGTPYNEQFF.